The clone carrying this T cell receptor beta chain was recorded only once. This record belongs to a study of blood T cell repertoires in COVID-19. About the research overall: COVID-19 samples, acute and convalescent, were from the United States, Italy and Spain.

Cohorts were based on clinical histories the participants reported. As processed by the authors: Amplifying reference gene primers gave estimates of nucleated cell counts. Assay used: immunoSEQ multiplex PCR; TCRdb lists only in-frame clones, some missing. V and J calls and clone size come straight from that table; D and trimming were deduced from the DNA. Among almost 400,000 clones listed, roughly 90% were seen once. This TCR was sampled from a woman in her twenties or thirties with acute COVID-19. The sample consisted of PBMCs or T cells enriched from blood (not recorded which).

The CDR3 sequence: CASSGGPTEVYQPQHF. The CDR3 bases are TGTGCCAGTAGTGGCGGACCGACAGAAGTATATCAGCCCCAGCATTTT. The V call is TRBV19, the J call TRBJ1-5, with D possibly matching TRBD1 (5 bases). Germline V lookup: CDR1 LNHDA, CDR2 SQIVND (reference sequence). The CDR3 consists of 16 residues. Trimming left V 5 bases short and J 5 bases short, with 19 bases between.